This TCR beta chain appears in the sequencing data of a study of OX40 agonist ivuxolimab in advanced cancers. Findings of the study overall: People who partly responded at 0.1-3.0 mg/kg had some of the least clonal expansion seen.

Blood specimens came from baseline, cycle 4 day 1, and cycle 7 day 1. Looked up from germline, CDR1 is SGHRS and CDR2 is YFSETQ. The CDR3 loop spans 16 amino acids. V trimming: 0 bases; J trimming: 6 bases; junction bases outside the gene matches: 6. Profiled with immunoSEQ multiplex PCR; TCRdb holds only in-frame clones, not every one. The sample lists approximately 90,000 clones; around 90% were seen once. On this clone itself: Antigen: not known.

The chain employs TRBV5-1 and TRBJ2-2; 9 nucleotides align to TRBD1. Sequences were derived from CD4+ or CD8+ T cells sorted from blood, sampled in a trial of the OX40 agonist ivuxolimab. The TCR originated in an adult with an advanced solid tumor such as melanoma, head and neck, liver or kidney cancer. As DNA, the CDR3 is TGCGCCAGCAGCTTGGTAGGGACAGGGTCTTCCGGGGAGCTGTTTTTT. It codes for CASSLVGTGSSGELFF.